The clone carrying this TCR beta chain came up many times. Unique molecular identifiers were built into the TCRbeta library. TCRdb used MiXCR to reprocess the PCR reads, holding one entry per CDR3 protein. The table has 200,000 or so distinct CDR3 sequences, about 6% seen once. This sample was taken from a study of T-cell reconstitution after alpha-beta-depleted transplantation in children. This CDR3 region has 16 residues. CDR1 is SGHKS, CDR2 YYEKEE, per germline (reference sequence). Trimming removed 2 bases from V and 2 bases from J; junction bases left unmatched: 5. This sequence joins TRBV5-5 and TRBJ2-3; 10 bases match TRBD1. The clonotype originates from a girl under three years old with combined immunodeficiency, due to receive a stem cell transplant. Specimen: PBMCs, collected before TCRalphabeta/CD19-depleted stem cell transplant. Here the CDR3 reads CASSLTGTGVTDTQYF. CDR3 nucleotide sequence: TGTGCCAGCAGCTTAACCGGGACAGGGGTCACAGATACGCAGTATTTT. Complete variable domain (other parts from reference TRBV5-5 and TRBJ2-3): DAGVTQSPTHLIKTRGQQVTLRCSPISGHKSVSWYQQVLGQGPQFIFQYYEKEERGRGNFPDRFSARQFPNYSSELNVNALLLGDSALYLCASSLTGTGVTDTQYFGPGTRLTVL.